The 26 T cell receptor beta chains below come from one sample, sequenced in a study of T cells in localized non-small cell lung cancer. The table came from immunoSEQ multiplex PCR; TCRdb's copy has only in-frame clones and leaves some out. The sample lists under 20,000 clones, about 88% occurring once. Sequencing used peripheral blood, obtained before any cancer treatment. Every receptor here comes from a male donor at least 60 years old with stage I lung adenocarcinoma.

V gene TRBV4-2 combines with J gene TRBJ1-2; D is unresolved. The CDR3 is 13 amino acids. Germline CDR1 and CDR2: LGHNA and YNFKEQ. Trimming removed 0 bases at V and 7 bases at J, with 9 bases between. CDR3 nucleotides: TGTGCCAGCAGCCAAGATAGGGTTAGTGGCTACACCTTC. Residues: CASSQDRVSGYTF.

V and J are TRBV7-9 and TRBJ1-6; D gene uncertain. V was shortened by 5 bases and J by 12 bases, with 11 bases between the two germline ends. The CDR3 spans 12 residues. CDR1 SEHNR and CDR2 FQNEAQ come from the germline V gene (reference sequence). CDR3 in amino acids: CASSPQFGPLHF. CDR3 coding DNA: TGTGCCAGCAGCCCCCAGTTCGGACCCCTCCACTTT. Filled out from reference TRBV7-9 and TRBJ1-6, the complete variable domain reads DTGVSQNPRHKITKRGQNVTFRCDPISEHNRLYWYRQTLGQGPEFLTYFQNEAQLEKSRLLSDRFSAERPKGSFSTLEIQRTEQGDSAMYLCASSPQFGPLHFGNGTRLTVT.

The chain employs TRBV19 and TRBJ1-6; TRBD1 agrees at 7 bases. Germline trimming cut 6 bases from V and 5 bases from J; bases unmatched to any gene: 7. Germline CDR1 and CDR2: LNHDA and SQIVND (reference sequence). This CDR3 has 15 amino acids. CDR3 region: CASRFTGTDNSPLHF. CDR3 bases: TGTGCCAGTAGGTTCACCGGGACAGATAATTCACCCCTCCACTTT.

The J gene is TRBJ1-3, the V gene TRBV28; D is ambiguous. Germline V gene lookup returns CDR1 MDHEN and CDR2 SYDVKM. The CDR3 runs to 14 residues. V dropped 8 bases and J dropped 0 bases, with 11 bases sitting between them. The CDR3 bases are TGTGCCAGCCTAACAGCCGGCTCTGGAAACACCATATATTTT. It yields the protein CASLTAGSGNTIYF.

The chain recombines TRBV7-9 with TRBJ1-4; no definite D call. Germline CDR1 SEHNR, CDR2 FQNEAQ (reference sequence). Deletions cut 5 bases from V and 6 bases from J, with 13 bases between. The CDR3 is made up of 14 amino acids. CDR3 residues: CASSDGLSDEKLFF. CDR3 bases: TGTGCCAGCAGCGATGGACTCTCTGATGAAAAACTGTTTTTT.

The chain uses TRBV4-1 and TRBJ2-7; a possible D gene is TRBD1 (6 bases). CDR1 and CDR2 (germline): MGHRA, YSYEKL. Trimming removed 4 bases from V and 9 bases from J, with 16 bases in between. This CDR3 is built from 13 residues. This chain's CDR3 is CASSPIGGTAQYF. The CDR3 DNA is TGCGCCAGCAGCCCAATAGGGGGTACGGCGCAGTACTTC.

The genes are TRBV2 and TRBJ1-6; D is ambiguous. From germline, CDR1 is SNHLY and CDR2 FYNNEI. V gave up 7 bases and J gave up 10 bases, with 14 bases separating them. CDR3 length: 13 residues. The CDR3, as DNA: TGTGCCAGCATGGAGCAAGTGGGGTCACCCCTCCACTTT. The encoded protein is CASMEQVGSPLHF.

The V call is TRBV19, the J call TRBJ2-7; 10 nucleotides agree with TRBD1. In germline, CDR1 is LNHDA, CDR2 SQIVND (reference sequence). The CDR3 is 16 residues long. Trimming at V came to 5 bases and at J to 6 bases, leaving 13 bases not matched to a gene. In nucleotides, the CDR3 is TGTGCCAGTAGTGGAAAAAGGACAGGGGGTATTGGCGAGCAGTACTTC. Its protein product is CASSGKRTGGIGEQYF.

The chain couples TRBV28 to TRBJ1-1; D gene uncertain. This CDR3 has 14 amino acids. V was pared by 4 bases and J by 5 bases, with 14 bases between. Germline V gene lookup returns CDR1 MDHEN and CDR2 SYDVKM. CDR3 DNA sequence: TGTGCCAGCAGTTGGGCGGGCATGAGTACTGAAGCTTTCTTT. It translates to CASSWAGMSTEAFF.

The CDR3 loop is CASSSFGGVRNTEAFF. DNA for the CDR3: TGTGCCAGCAGCTCATTTGGGGGGGTTCGGAACACTGAAGCTTTCTTT. The chain has TRBV7-2 and TRBJ1-1, with a possible D match to TRBD1 (5 bases). The CDR3 loop spans 16 amino acids. With 4 bases removed from V and 1 base from J, the gap between germline ends came to 16 bases. Germline lookup yields CDR1 SGHTA and CDR2 FQGNSA.

The rearrangement uses TRBV19 and TRBJ2-1; the D gene is possibly TRBD2 (5 bases). V lost 6 bases and J lost 3, with 21 bases in between. CDR3 length: 17 amino acids. Looked up from germline, CDR1 is LNHDA and CDR2 is SQIVND (reference sequence). Written as DNA, the CDR3 is TGTGCCAGTAGACCCGGGCTTATGCGGCGGGTCTACAATGAGCAGTTCTTC. Translation gives CASRPGLMRRVYNEQFF.

The rearrangement links TRBV11-2 to TRBJ2-1, with D unclear. The germline gives CDR1 SGHAT, CDR2 FQNNGV. The CDR3 is 14 amino acids. With 5 bases removed from V and 5 bases from J, the gap between germline ends came to 13 bases. CDR3 DNA sequence: TGTGCCAGCAGCCCCCTTGGGGTAAACAATGAGCAGTTCTTC. This gives the protein CASSPLGVNNEQFF.

The rearrangement joins TRBV19 to TRBJ2-3; weak D call: TRBD2 (6 bases). Germline V CDR1 and CDR2: LNHDA, SQIVND (reference sequence). The ends were cut back, 6 bases at V and 5 bases at J, with 12 bases in the middle. The CDR3 covers 13 residues. CDR3 region: CASRDGSGDTQYF. The CDR3 nucleotides are TGTGCCAGTAGAGACGGGAGTGGAGATACGCAGTATTTT. Variable domain in full (rest from reference TRBV19 and TRBJ2-3): DGGITQSPKYLFRKEGQNVTLSCEQNLNHDAMYWYRQDPGQGLRLIYYSQIVNDFQKGDIAEGYSVSREKKESFPLTVTSAQKNPTAFYLCASRDGSGDTQYFGPGTRLTVL.

Notes on this clone: At one end, the junction sequence differs from germline, possibly due to a read error. The V call is TRBV4-3, the J call TRBJ2-2; TRBD2 agrees at 9 bases. The CDR3 is made up of 18 amino acids. The V gene's germline CDR1 is LGHNA and CDR2 YSLEER. In DNA form, the CDR3 reads TGCGCCAGCAGTAATTCTCTTCGGGGAGCCTTTTTTAGCGGGGGGCTGTTTTTT. Its protein is CASSNSLRGAFFSGGLFF.

The chain has TRBV7-2 and TRBJ1-4; a weak D match, TRBD1 (6 bases). CDR3 size: 14 residues. Per the germline V gene, CDR1 is SGHTA and CDR2 is FQGNSA. The germline V and J ends were trimmed by 4 bases and 2 bases, with 8 bases remaining between them. The CDR3 region is CASSYRETNEKLFF. In nucleotides, the CDR3 is TGTGCCAGCAGCTACAGGGAGACTAATGAAAAACTGTTTTTT.

The J gene is TRBJ2-1, the V gene TRBV9, with 7 nucleotides matching TRBD1. CDR3 length: 14 residues. Germline trimming cut 0 bases from V and 5 bases from J; bases unmatched to any gene: 2. CDR1 and CDR2 from the germline V gene are SGDLS and YYNGEE. The CDR3 spells CASSVAGGNNEQFF. The CDR3 DNA reads as TGTGCCAGCAGCGTAGCAGGGGGTAACAATGAGCAGTTCTTC.

The chain joins TRBV25-1 to TRBJ1-5; no clear D gene. Germline CDR1 and CDR2: MGHDK and SYGVNS. The CDR3 sequence is 13 residues long. Trimming removed 5 bases at V and 5 bases at J, with 10 bases between. The CDR3 is CASSNSADQPQHF. The DNA for the CDR3 is TGTGCCAGCAGTAATTCCGCCGATCAGCCCCAGCATTTT.

CDR3 loop: CASSLAPGDEQYF. CDR3 sequence (DNA): TGTGCCAGCAGCTTGGCGCCAGGGGACGAGCAGTACTTC. The chain couples TRBV5-4 to TRBJ2-7; possible D gene TRBD1, 6 bases. This CDR3 has 13 residues. V lost 0 bases, J lost 5 bases, and 9 bases lay in between. Per the germline V gene, CDR1 is SGHNT and CDR2 is YYREEE (reference sequence). The complete variable domain, with remaining parts taken from reference TRBV5-4 and TRBJ2-7, reads ETGVTQSPTHLIKTRGQQVTLRCSSQSGHNTVSWYQQALGQGPQFIFQYYREEENGRGNFPPRFSGLQFPNYSSELNVNALELDDSALYLCASSLAPGDEQYFGPGTRLTVT.

The genes are TRBV7-6 and TRBJ2-3; D is unresolved. The V gene lost 1 base and the J gene lost 2 bases, with 4 bases spanning the gap. CDR1 SGHVS and CDR2 FNYEAQ come from the germline V gene. The CDR3 loop spans 13 amino acids. The CDR3 loop is CASSLGATDTQYF. The CDR3 DNA is TGTGCCAGCAGCTTAGGGGCCACAGATACGCAGTATTTT.

The chain employs TRBV27 and TRBJ2-3, with D unresolved. The length of the CDR3 is 11 residues. Germline CDR1 reads MNHEY; CDR2 reads SMNVEV (reference sequence). Trimming took off 6 bases at V and 2 bases at J, with 3 bases between the two ends. Written as DNA, the CDR3 is TGTGCCAGCAGGGCCACAGATACGCAGTATTTT. It codes for CASRATDTQYF.

The chain recombines TRBV5-6 with TRBJ2-3; D may be TRBD2 (6 bases). CDR3 size: 15 residues. Looked up from germline, CDR1 is SGHDT and CDR2 is YYEEEE. Trimming removed 4 bases from V and 5 bases from J, with 17 bases in between. The CDR3 nucleotides read TGTGCCAGCAGCCCCCTACTAGCCGAGGGAGATACGCAGTATTTT. Its translation: CASSPLLAEGDTQYF.

The gene calls are TRBV7-9 and TRBJ1-1; 7 nucleotides line up with TRBD1. Germline-derived CDR1 and CDR2 are SEHNR and FQNEAQ (reference sequence). The CDR3 contains 13 residues. With V trimmed by 5 bases and J by 0 bases, 0 bases remained unmatched. CDR3 sequence reads: CASSQGVNTEAFF. The CDR3 DNA sequence: TGTGCCAGCAGCCAGGGGGTGAACACTGAAGCTTTCTTT.

Concerning this clone: This sample includes further DNA sequences coding for the same CDR3. The chain links TRBV5-1 to TRBJ2-6; D unresolved. The CDR3 has 16 amino acids. Germline V CDR1 and CDR2: SGHRS, YFSETQ. Between the trimmed V and J ends, which lost 1 base and 1 base, there was a span of 9 bases. The CDR3 is CASSLKQGSGANVLTF. The CDR3 DNA is TGCGCCAGCAGCTTGAAGCAAGGGTCTGGGGCCAACGTCCTGACTTTC.

The chain links TRBV18 to TRBJ1-2, with D tentatively TRBD1 (6 bases). Germline lookup yields CDR1 KGHSH and CDR2 LQKENI. The CDR3 length is 13 residues. Trimming shortened V by 9 bases and J by 2 bases, and 13 bases separated the two germline ends. This CDR3 reads CASSLGGNYGYTF. DNA for the CDR3: TGTGCCAGTTCTCTAGGGGGGAACTATGGCTACACCTTC. The full variable domain, rest sourced from reference TRBV18 and TRBJ1-2, is NAGVMQNPRHLVRRRGQEARLRCSPMKGHSHVYWYRQLPEEGLKFMVYLQKENIIDESGMPKERFSAEFPKEGPSILRIQQVVRGDSAAYFCASSLGGNYGYTFGSGTRLTVV.

V usage is TRBV4-2 and J usage is TRBJ1-4; TRBD1 might be the D (6 bases). The CDR3 loop spans 15 amino acids. Per germline, CDR1 LGHNA and CDR2 YNFKEQ. Trimming cost V 0 bases and J 5 bases, with 10 bases left between them. In nucleotides, the CDR3 is TGTGCCAGCAGCCAAGATTCAGGGGTAAATGAAAAACTGTTTTTT. Protein: CASSQDSGVNEKLFF.

This clone was counted a single time. The chain is built from TRBV6-5 and TRBJ1-4; 9 bases are shared with TRBD1. The CDR3 is 15 amino acids. The V gene end was trimmed by 6 bases and the J gene end by 5 bases; junction bases not matched to a gene: 7. Germline CDR1 and CDR2: MNHEY and SVGAGI. CDR3 DNA sequence: TGTGCCAGCAGATCTTCCGGGACAGGGAATGAAAAACTGTTTTTT. It yields the protein CASRSSGTGNEKLFF.